One T cell receptor (beta chain) is described in this entry. The data originate from a study of T-cell memory formation after mild COVID-19. TCRdb reprocessed the 5' RACE reads via MiXCR and lists one record per CDR3 protein. The table lists more than 250,000 distinct CDR3 sequences, 15% to 20% of them singletons. V lost 2 bases to trimming and J lost 6 bases; unmatched junction nucleotides: 8. The length of the CDR3 is 16 residues. Germline CDR1 reads MGHRA; CDR2 reads YSYEKL. The sequence was obtained from a man younger than 35 who had mild COVID-19 (a few samples of this study predate the infection). Cell type and time point are not known. Specimen: PBMCs or a T cell subset sorted from them (not recorded which). The chain employs TRBV4-1 and TRBJ2-2; 8 bases match TRBD1. CDR3 sequence reads: CASSQMDRASSGELFF. CDR3 coding DNA: TGCGCCAGCAGCCAAATGGACAGGGCTTCCTCCGGGGAGCTGTTTTTT.